The 29 T cell receptor beta chains given below trace back to one sample, sequenced in a study of blood T cell dynamics during melanoma immunotherapy. Documented time point: pre-treatment baseline. Here immunoSEQ multiplex PCR was the method, and the copy in TCRdb shows in-frame clones only, minus some. The sample has approximately 17,000 clones; about nine tenths are singletons. The material was blood, obtained from a patient treated with checkpoint blockade. The receptors were sampled from a human donor with melanoma.

This clone appeared once. The chain combines TRBV28 with TRBJ1-4; maybe TRBD1 (5 bases). CDR1 MDHEN and CDR2 SYDVKM come from the germline V gene. Trimming took off 5 bases at V and 14 bases at J, with 12 bases between the two ends. This CDR3 has 11 amino acids. The CDR3 sequence: CASSQDKQLFF. The DNA of the CDR3 is TGTGCCAGCAGTCAGGACAAGCAGCTGTTTTTT.

The chain has TRBV9 and TRBJ2-7; D may be TRBD1 (5 bases). V gave up 0 bases and J gave up 3 bases, with 10 bases separating them. The CDR3 runs 14 residues. CDR1 is SGDLS, CDR2 YYNGEE, per germline. This CDR3 reads CASSVAGQGYEQYF. The DNA for the CDR3 is TGTGCCAGCAGCGTAGCTGGGCAGGGCTACGAGCAGTACTTC.

In DNA form, the CDR3 reads TGTGCCAGCTCACCGACACTGGTCCACCCCAACACTGAAGCTTTCTTT. Its translation: CASSPTLVHPNTEAFF. This chain joins TRBV18 and TRBJ1-1, with D hard to call. The CDR3 is 16 amino acids. Germline loops: CDR1 KGHSH, CDR2 LQKENI. With 3 bases removed from V and 2 bases from J, the gap between germline ends came to 16 bases.

The chain links TRBV9 to TRBJ1-2; D is undetermined. CDR1 and CDR2 (germline): SGDLS, YYNGEE. V lost 2 bases and J 5 bases, leaving 13 bases between the germline ends. The CDR3 contains 14 residues. The CDR3 is CASSVRGDEYGYTF. CDR3 DNA sequence: TGTGCCAGCAGCGTTCGGGGAGACGAATATGGCTACACCTTC.

The sample holds one count of this clone. The rearrangement joins TRBV15 to TRBJ1-4; tentatively, D is TRBD1 (6 bases). Per germline, CDR1 LNHNV and CDR2 YYDKDF (reference sequence). Trimming took off 3 bases at V and 7 bases at J, with 15 bases between the two ends. There are 15 residues in the CDR3. CDR3 bases: TGTGCCACCAGCAGGGTCAGGGGCGCGAGTGAAAAACTGTTTTTT. It specifies CATSRVRGASEKLFF.

The rearrangement uses TRBV19 and TRBJ2-1; 11 positions agree with TRBD2. Per germline, CDR1 LNHDA and CDR2 SQIVND (reference sequence). Trimming at V came to 3 bases and at J to 6 bases, leaving 13 bases not matched to a gene. CDR3 length: 18 residues. The CDR3: CASSITGLMTSGANEQFF. The CDR3 coding sequence is TGTGCCAGTAGTATCACCGGACTCATGACTAGCGGGGCCAATGAGCAGTTCTTC.

This chain links TRBV18 with TRBJ1-3; D is uncertain. The V and J ends lost 0 bases and 0 bases respectively, with 6 bases between them. Germline V CDR1 and CDR2: KGHSH, LQKENI. The CDR3 spans 15 residues. CDR3: CASSPPAGSGNTIYF. The CDR3 bases are TGTGCCAGCTCACCACCAGCGGGCTCTGGAAACACCATATATTTT.

The chain has TRBV4-1 and TRBJ1-1, with unresolved D. CDR1 MGHRA and CDR2 YSYEKL come from the germline V gene. V lost 1 base and J 0 bases, leaving 9 bases between the germline ends. This CDR3 comprises 15 residues. CDR3 loop: CASSQATAVNTEAFF. CDR3 nucleotide sequence: TGCGCCAGCAGCCAAGCGACGGCAGTGAACACTGAAGCTTTCTTT.

The chain couples TRBV4-2 to TRBJ1-4; D may be TRBD1 (5 bases). The V end lost 5 bases, the J end lost 3 bases, and 16 bases lay between the germline ends. CDR1 LGHNA and CDR2 YNFKEQ come from the germline V gene. This CDR3 has 16 amino acids. The CDR3 protein is CASSGGAVGSNEKLFF. In nucleotides, the CDR3 is TGTGCCAGCAGCGGGGGTGCGGTGGGGTCTAATGAAAAACTGTTTTTT.

CDR3 protein: CASSLVGLQETQYF. The CDR3, as DNA: TGTGCCAGCAGCTTAGTTGGGTTACAAGAGACCCAGTACTTC. This chain links TRBV7-2 with TRBJ2-5; the D is unclear. Between the trimmed V and J ends, which lost 1 base and 2 bases, there was a span of 8 bases. The CDR3 consists of 14 residues. CDR1 is SGHTA and CDR2 is FQGNSA in the germline V gene.

J is TRBJ2-7 and V is TRBV21-1. TRBV21-1 is noted as a pseudogene. The CDR3 sequence is 15 residues long. The chain's CDR3 is CASYPLSVPGDEQYF. In DNA, the CDR3 is TGTGCCAGCTATCCCCTGTCAGTCCCTGGGGACGAGCAGTACTTC.

The chain is built from TRBV5-1 and TRBJ1-1; D ambiguous. The V gene's germline CDR1 is SGHRS and CDR2 YFSETQ. The CDR3 consists of 15 residues. The germline V and J ends were trimmed by 4 bases and 0 bases, with 13 bases remaining between them. The CDR3 sequence: CASSELALLNTEAFF. The DNA for the CDR3 is TGCGCCAGCAGCGAACTAGCACTGCTGAACACTGAAGCTTTCTTT.

V and J are TRBV14 and TRBJ2-3, with a weak D call TRBD1 (6 bases). Trimming left V 1 base short and J 2 bases short, with 13 bases between. The CDR3 spans 16 residues. CDR1 is SGHDN, CDR2 FVKESK, per germline. Written as DNA, the CDR3 is TGTGCCAGCAGCCAAGCCCCCAGGGGTTACACAGATACGCAGTATTTT. It yields the protein CASSQAPRGYTDTQYF.

This chain uses TRBV11-2 with TRBJ2-2; 10 bases align to TRBD2. V dropped 7 bases and J dropped 8; count of bases not matched to a gene: 16. The CDR3 has 17 amino acids. Germline assignment: CDR1 SGHAT and CDR2 FQNNGV. CDR3 DNA sequence: TGTGCCAGCATCCTACCCCCCCCCAGCGGGAGGGATGGGGAGCTGTTTTTT. It translates to CASILPPPSGRDGELFF.

This chain uses TRBV4-1 with TRBJ2-5; D is unclear. Trimming took off 4 bases at V and 5 bases at J, with 11 bases between the two ends. Per the germline V gene, CDR1 is MGHRA and CDR2 is YSYEKL. This CDR3 is built from 13 residues. The CDR3 DNA sequence: TGCGCCAGCAGCCCACCCAGGAAGGAGACCCAGTACTTC. It specifies CASSPPRKETQYF.

The rearrangement uses TRBV6-5 and TRBJ1-2, with 7 bases matching TRBD1. This CDR3 spans 13 amino acids. V trimming: 4 bases; J trimming: 4 bases; junction bases outside the gene matches: 3. Germline assignment: CDR1 MNHEY and CDR2 SVGAGI. CDR3 loop: CASSSTGIYGYTF. The CDR3 DNA reads TGTGCCAGCAGTTCGACAGGGATCTATGGCTACACCTTC.

The chain combines TRBV21-1 with TRBJ2-2; the DNA was not compared with TRBD1, the D call given in the table. TRBV21-1 constitutes a pseudogene. The length of the CDR3 is 15 residues. The CDR3 region has the DNA TGTGCCAGCAGCAAATTGATTCCAGACACCGGGGAGCTGTTTTTT. As protein: CASSKLIPDTGELFF.

The chain uses TRBV10-3 and TRBJ2-4; the match to TRBD2 covers 11 bases. V lost 4 bases, J lost 1 base, and 0 bases stayed unmatched. Germline loops: CDR1 ENHRY, CDR2 SYGVKD. CDR3 length: 15 residues. The DNA for the CDR3 is TGTGCCATCAGTGCTAGCGGGGGGGCCAAAAACATTCAGTACTTC. Translating gives CAISASGGAKNIQYF.

The chain couples TRBV7-2 to TRBJ2-3, with no clear D. In germline, CDR1 is SGHTA, CDR2 FQGNSA. Trimming left V 4 bases short and J 1 base short, with 6 bases between. The CDR3 spans 13 residues. Here the CDR3 DNA reads TGTGCCAGCAGCTGGAGTGGCACAGATACGCAGTATTTT. Translation: CASSWSGTDTQYF.

The chain combines TRBV11-2 with TRBJ1-1, with TRBD1 as a possible D gene (5 bases). The CDR3 spans 13 residues. CDR1 and CDR2 (germline): SGHAT, FQNNGV. Trimming shortened V by 2 bases and J by 4 bases, and 8 bases separated the two germline ends. The CDR3 region is CASSLQGGTEAFF. The CDR3 nucleotides read TGTGCCAGCAGCTTACAGGGAGGCACTGAAGCTTTCTTT.

V gene TRBV7-2 combines with J gene TRBJ2-7; perhaps TRBD2 as D (5 bases). The germline V gene has CDR1 SGHTA and CDR2 FQGNSA. The CDR3 totals 14 residues. V lost 1 base and J 0 bases, leaving 7 bases between the germline ends. CDR3 nucleotides: TGTGCCAGCAGCTTAGACGGGAACTCCTACGAGCAGTACTTC. As protein: CASSLDGNSYEQYF. Full variable domain (rest looked up from reference TRBV7-2 and TRBJ2-7): GAGVSQSPSNKVTEKGKDVELRCDPISGHTALYWYRQSLGQGLEFLIYFQGNSAPDKSGLPSDRFSAERTGGSVSTLTIQRTQQEDSAVYLCASSLDGNSYEQYFGPGTRLTVT.

The chain combines TRBV19 with TRBJ2-7, with 11 nucleotides matching TRBD1. Germline V gene data show CDR1 as LNHDA and CDR2 as SQIVND (reference sequence). The CDR3 is made up of 15 amino acids. V lost 10 bases to trimming and J lost 4 bases; unmatched junction nucleotides: 12. The CDR3 sequence is CATNPGTGGDYEQYF. CDR3 nucleotide sequence: TGTGCCACTAACCCCGGGACAGGGGGTGATTACGAGCAGTACTTC.

The DNA for the CDR3 is TGTGCCAGCAGCGCGGGACAGGGATTGGACACTGAAGCTTTCTTT. Protein: CASSAGQGLDTEAFF. The gene calls are TRBV21-1 and TRBJ1-1; the table's D call of TRBD1 was not tested on the DNA. TRBV21-1 is flagged as a pseudogene. CDR3 length: 15 residues.

There are a few counts of this clone. This rearrangement joins TRBV7-9 to TRBJ1-4; weak D call: TRBD1 (5 bases). The V end was cut by 4 bases, the J end by 8 bases, with 14 bases between. This CDR3 is 14 amino acids long. CDR1 SEHNR and CDR2 FQNEAQ come from the germline V gene (reference sequence). The CDR3 is CASSWGLVDEKLFF. The DNA of the CDR3 is TGTGCCAGCAGCTGGGGACTAGTCGACGAAAAACTGTTTTTT. Supplemented by reference TRBV7-9 and TRBJ1-4, the full variable domain reads DTGVSQNPRHKITKRGQNVTFRCDPISEHNRLYWYRQTLGQGPEFLTYFQNEAQLEKSRLLSDRFSAERPKGSFSTLEIQRTEQGDSAMYLCASSWGLVDEKLFFGSGTQLSVL.

The genes are TRBV13 and TRBJ2-1; D perhaps matches TRBD2 (5 bases). The germline V gene has CDR1 PRHDT and CDR2 FYEKMQ (reference sequence). This CDR3 contains 16 residues. V lost 5 bases, J lost 2 bases, and 16 bases lay in between. Here the CDR3 DNA reads TGTGCCAGCAGCCCAGGTCCGGGGATCGCCTACAATGAGCAGTTCTTC. The encoded protein is CASSPGPGIAYNEQFF.

This rearrangement joins TRBV7-2 to TRBJ2-3, with 8 bases identical to TRBD1. Germline V gene lookup returns CDR1 SGHTA and CDR2 FQGNSA. CDR3 size: 15 residues. J was trimmed by 5 bases and V by 3 bases; bases with no gene match: 7. The CDR3 DNA reads TGTGCCAGCAGCTTTGGCAGGGGGCCGGGAGATACGCAGTATTTT. Its translation is CASSFGRGPGDTQYF.

The chain joins TRBV9 to TRBJ1-1, with 9 nucleotides matching TRBD1. The CDR3 length is 12 residues. The V gene end was trimmed by 3 bases and the J gene end by 11 bases; junction bases not matched to a gene: 5. Germline V gene sequence: CDR1 SGDLS, CDR2 YYNGEE. The CDR3 DNA follows: TGTGCCAGCAGCGCTACAGGGGGCTGGGCTTTCTTT. It is translated as CASSATGGWAFF. Variable domain in full (rest from reference TRBV9 and TRBJ1-1): DSGVTQTPKHLITATGQRVTLRCSPRSGDLSVYWYQQSLDQGLQFLIQYYNGEERAKGNILERFSAQQFPDLHSELNLSSLELGDSALYFCASSATGGWAFFGQGTRLTVV.

The chain links TRBV4-3 to TRBJ2-7; 9 nucleotides match TRBD1. The CDR3 length is 12 residues. Germline CDR1 reads LGHNA; CDR2 reads YSLEER. Trimming removed 9 bases from V and 3 bases from J; junction bases left unmatched: 3. DNA of the CDR3: TGCGCCAGAGGGACAGGGAACTACGAGCAGTACTTC. Protein: CARGTGNYEQYF.

The chain is built from TRBV5-6 and TRBJ2-1; possible D gene TRBD1, 5 bases. This CDR3 has 13 residues. The V gene lost 0 bases and the J gene lost 4 bases, with 5 bases spanning the gap. Germline values: CDR1 SGHDT, CDR2 YYEEEE. The CDR3 sequence is CASSLDRYNEQFF. The CDR3 bases are TGTGCCAGCAGCTTGGACAGGTACAATGAGCAGTTCTTC.